This TCR beta chain was observed in a study of blood T cell repertoires in COVID-19. Recruits, aged about 18 to 95 years, lived in 24 US areas. Assignment of participants to cohorts was predicated upon participant-reported clinical history. The assay was immunoSEQ multiplex PCR, and TCRdb's table has in-frame clones only and misses some. The sample lists 200,000 to 250,000 clones; 87% were seen once. Between the trimmed V and J ends, which lost 5 bases and 7 bases, there was a span of 8 bases. CDR3 size: 11 residues. The germline V gene encodes CDR1 SEHNR and CDR2 FQNEAQ (reference sequence). The chain employs TRBV7-9 and TRBJ1-1; no clear D. The source is a man between 25 and 39 years old who had recovered from COVID-19. Sequencing was carried out using PBMCs or T cells enriched from blood (not recorded which). CDR3 in amino acids: CASSAGDEAFF. CDR3 coding DNA: TGTGCCAGCAGCGCCGGGGATGAAGCTTTCTTT.